The entry below describes one T cell receptor beta chain. Its antigen remains unidentified. Sequenced by immunoSEQ multiplex PCR; TCRdb stores in-frame clones only, minus some. The sample carries tens of thousands of clones, about 90% recorded once. This record belongs to a study of resident and recirculating memory T cells in vitiligo. Study information: Epidermis came from shave biopsies of lesional and nonlesional sites, plus PBMCs.

The CDR3 has 15 residues. Germline CDR1 SGHVS, CDR2 FNYEAQ. Trimming pared 1 base from V and 4 bases from J, leaving 12 bases between. Stable vitiligo meant no lesion change over the previous 6 months. No vitiligo treatment was given during the prior three months. Study-wide findings and caveats: Clonality differed among vitiligo lesions, with no unique dominant clone.

The receptor was isolated from a male donor with vitiligo. V is TRBV7-6 and J is TRBJ2-3; D not certain. The sequencing sample was made of blood. Here the CDR3 DNA reads TGTGCCAGCAGCTTAGGCCCGGGTTGGGCAGATACGCAGTATTTT. It yields the protein CASSLGPGWADTQYF.